A single sample gave rise to the 12 T cell receptor beta chains below, sequenced in a study of T cell repertoires in aging, cancer and after chemotherapy. TCR beta rearrangements were amplified from peripheral blood genomic DNA. A mixed TRB-A/B primer pool amplified rearranged TRB by multiplex touch-down PCR. One entry per CDR3 protein, called by TCRdb with MiXCR from the multiplex PCR reads. The sample shows 7,000 to 9,000 distinct CDR3 sequences, roughly 41% of them seen only once. Source material: blood. The origin of the receptors is a human donor with a solid tumor.

In this sample, this clonotype turned up a few times. The chain uses TRBV19 and TRBJ2-2; the match to TRBD2 covers 7 bases. The V and J ends lost 3 bases and 5 bases, in that order; junction bases with no gene match: 9. The CDR3 runs to 16 residues. CDR1 is LNHDA, CDR2 SQIVND, per germline (reference sequence). This CDR3 reads CASSIYGGGLTGELFF. DNA for the CDR3: TGTGCCAGTAGTATCTATGGGGGAGGGCTAACCGGGGAGCTGTTTTTT.

J is TRBJ1-3 and V is TRBV5-6, with D tentatively TRBD1 (6 bases). There are 16 residues in the CDR3. Per germline, CDR1 SGHDT and CDR2 YYEEEE. V was cut by 0 bases and J by 0 bases, with 10 bases left in between. The CDR3 loop is CASSLVLGASGNTIYF. CDR3 coding DNA: TGTGCCAGCAGCTTGGTCTTGGGGGCCTCTGGAAACACCATATATTTT.

The V call is TRBV19, the J call TRBJ1-5; the match to TRBD1 covers 9 bases. Germline V gene sequence: CDR1 LNHDA, CDR2 SQIVND (reference sequence). The CDR3 contains 15 residues. The J segment lost 9 bases and the V segment lost 5 bases, leaving 11 bases of the junction unmatched. Here the CDR3 reads CASSADGQGSMPQHF. The CDR3 DNA reads as TGTGCCAGTAGTGCAGATGGACAGGGGTCAATGCCCCAGCATTTT.

The chain combines TRBV20-1 with TRBJ2-3; a weak D match, TRBD2 (6 bases). This CDR3 region has 15 residues. The V gene's germline CDR1 is DFQATT and CDR2 SNEGSKA (reference sequence). V lost 1 base, J lost 6 bases, and 17 bases lay in between. CDR3 nucleotide sequence: TGCAGTGCTAGAGTGTGGGCGGGGCCTCGGGATACGCAGTATTTT. This encodes CSARVWAGPRDTQYF.

This clonotype is labeled medium-sized. The rearrangement joins TRBV19 to TRBJ2-1, with D possibly being TRBD1 (6 bases). The CDR3 has 16 amino acids. From germline, CDR1 is LNHDA and CDR2 SQIVND (reference sequence). V lost 2 bases and J lost 2, with 13 bases in between. CDR3 sequence (DNA): TGTGCCAGTAGTATACAGGGGCGGTCTCCCTACAATGAGCAGTTCTTC. Amino acid sequence: CASSIQGRSPYNEQFF. Based on the CDR3 plus reference TRBV19 and TRBJ2-1, the full variable domain is DGGITQSPKYLFRKEGQNVTLSCEQNLNHDAMYWYRQDPGQGLRLIYYSQIVNDFQKGDIAEGYSVSREKKESFPLTVTSAQKNPTAFYLCASSIQGRSPYNEQFFGPGTRLTVL.

This clonotype appeared a few times. The chain recombines TRBV30 with TRBJ2-1; D unclear. The germline CDR1 and CDR2 sequences are GTSNPN and SVGIG (reference sequence). Trimming stripped 4 bases from V and 6 bases from J, with 19 bases between. CDR3 size: 15 residues. This CDR3 is CAWTHGQYTGNEQFF. The CDR3 DNA sequence: TGTGCCTGGACTCACGGGCAATATACGGGCAATGAGCAGTTCTTC.

The genes are TRBV12-3 or TRBV12-4 and TRBJ2-7; D is unresolved. The CDR3 has 14 residues. With 6 bases removed from V and 9 bases from J, the gap between germline ends came to 21 bases. The CDR3 region is CASSRGGFSRVQYF. The CDR3 nucleotides are TGTGCCAGCAGCCGTGGTGGGTTTTCACGAGTGCAGTACTTC.

This chain joins TRBV11-3 and TRBJ2-6; D gene ambiguous. V was pared by 8 bases and J by 1 base, with 6 bases between. The CDR3 has 13 residues. Germline values: CDR1 SGHNT, CDR2 YENEEA. Here the CDR3 DNA reads TGTGCCAGCGGTCGGTCTGGGGCCAACGTCCTGACTTTC. Protein: CASGRSGANVLTF.

By sample fraction, this clonotype is large (0.1 to 1%). The chain carries TRBV27 and TRBJ2-5; possible D gene TRBD1, 5 bases. CDR1 and CDR2 (germline): MNHEY, SMNVEV (reference sequence). The length of the CDR3 is 11 residues. V was pared by 6 bases and J by 8 bases, with 10 bases between. CDR3 protein: CASRSQATQYF. In DNA form, the CDR3 reads TGTGCCAGCAGGTCACAGGCAACCCAGTACTTC.

In regard to this clonotype: A much larger clone lies a single base off, so this may be a read error. The chain couples TRBV29-1 to TRBJ1-1; the D gene is possibly TRBD1 (5 bases). The CDR3 spans 12 residues. From germline, CDR1 is SQVTM and CDR2 ANQGSEA. Trimming cost V 7 bases and J 7 bases, with 16 bases left between them. The CDR3 loop is CSGGRESNEAFF. Written as DNA, the CDR3 is TGCAGCGGGGGGAGGGAAAGCAATGAAGCTTTCTTT. The full variable domain, in which reference TRBV29-1 and TRBJ1-1 provide the parts outside the CDR3, is SAVISQKPSRDICQRGTSLTIQCQVDSQVTMMFWYRQQPGQSLTLIATANQGSEATYESGFVIDKFPISRPNLTFSTLTVSNMSPEDSSIYLCSGGRESNEAFFGQGTRLTVV.

This clonotype was counted once. A much larger clone differs by one base, so this may be a read error. The V gene is TRBV29-1, the J gene TRBJ2-7; D is possibly TRBD2 (5 bases). Germline V lookup: CDR1 SQVTM, CDR2 ANQGSEA. This CDR3 contains 11 residues. V gave up 4 bases and J gave up 3 bases, with 7 bases separating them. The CDR3 protein is CSVGGYYEQYF. CDR3 in DNA: TGCAGCGTTGGCGGGTACTACGAGCAGTACTTC.

CDR3 loop: CASSIGGHLNTEAFF. The DNA of the CDR3 is TGTGCCAGTAGTATAGGTGGACACTTGAACACTGAAGCTTTCTTT. The gene calls are TRBV19 and TRBJ1-1; D is possibly TRBD1 (5 bases). V was cut by 1 base and J by 0 bases, with 9 bases left in between. The germline V gene has CDR1 LNHDA and CDR2 SQIVND (reference sequence). The CDR3 length is 15 residues.